The next 27 T cell receptor beta chains were all read from a single sample in a study of PD-1 blockade in classical Hodgkin lymphoma. Specified time point: cycle 4 day 1 (C4D1), after 6 weeks of nivolumab. After autologous stem cell transplantation all patients relapsed, and prior brentuximab vedotin exposure differed between cohorts. The data were produced by immunoSEQ multiplex PCR, yet TCRdb's version contains in-frame clones alone and is incomplete. The data show some 27,000 clones, with roughly 78% seen just once and 15% to 20% held by the top ten. Material: peripheral blood mononuclear cells (PBMCs), obtained before the fourth cycle of nivolumab. These receptors were obtained from a human donor with classical Hodgkin lymphoma.

The chain recombines TRBV6-1 with TRBJ2-1, with TRBD2 matching 10 bases. Trimming removed 6 bases from V and 5 bases from J; junction bases left unmatched: 7. From germline, CDR1 is MNHNS and CDR2 SASEGT. The CDR3 extends over 15 amino acids. CDR3 sequence reads: CASRPGLAEHNEQFF. CDR3 in DNA: TGTGCCAGCAGACCAGGACTAGCGGAGCACAATGAGCAGTTCTTC.

In regard to this clone: Additional DNA sequences in this sample encode the identical CDR3. CDR3 in DNA: TGTGCCAGCAGCTTCAGGGGCGGTGAGACCCAGTACTTC. Translation: CASSFRGGETQYF. This chain uses TRBV7-6 with TRBJ2-5, with D possibly matching TRBD1 (6 bases). Germline V CDR1 and CDR2: SGHVS, FNYEAQ. The ends were cut back, 3 bases at V and 5 bases at J, with 10 bases in the middle. The CDR3 totals 13 residues.

The chain is built from TRBV5-6 and TRBJ1-2; D unclear. The CDR3 is 12 residues long. Deletions cut 4 bases from V and 5 bases from J, with 9 bases between. CDR1 is SGHDT and CDR2 is YYEEEE in the germline V gene. The CDR3 protein is CASSTGPYGYTF. In DNA form, the CDR3 reads TGTGCCAGCAGCACGGGCCCTTATGGCTACACCTTC.

The chain is built from TRBV2 and TRBJ1-5; 11 nucleotides match TRBD1. The CDR3 extends over 15 amino acids. The J segment lost 3 bases and the V segment lost 5 bases, leaving 3 bases of the junction unmatched. CDR1 and CDR2 from the germline V gene are SNHLY and FYNNEI. The CDR3 bases are TGTGCCAGCAGTTGGGACAGGGGGAACAATCAGCCCCAGCATTTT. As protein: CASSWDRGNNQPQHF.

The chain uses TRBV7-3 and TRBJ2-3; possible D gene TRBD2, 6 bases. The V end lost 5 bases, the J end lost 3 bases, and 15 bases lay between the germline ends. The CDR3 loop spans 15 amino acids. Germline CDR1 reads SGHTA; CDR2 reads FQGTGA. The CDR3 coding sequence is TGTGCCAGCAGCCCTAGCCCGACTAGTACAGATACGCAGTATTTT. Translation: CASSPSPTSTDTQYF.

The rearrangement uses TRBV5-8 and TRBJ1-4; tentative D call: TRBD1 (5 bases). The germline gives CDR1 SGHTS, CDR2 YDEGEE. V gave up 1 base and J gave up 7 bases, with 11 bases separating them. The CDR3 has 14 residues. CDR3 amino acids: CASSLLGQGEKLFF. The DNA of the CDR3 is TGTGCCAGCAGCTTGTTGGGGCAGGGTGAAAAACTGTTTTTT.

This rearrangement joins TRBV28 to TRBJ2-3; 10 bases agree with TRBD2. The CDR3 covers 17 residues. V lost 3 bases and J lost 2; bases outside the gene matches: 8. The germline V gene has CDR1 MDHEN and CDR2 SYDVKM. CDR3 sequence (DNA): TGTGCCAGCAGTTTTAGCACTAGCGGGGTGTTCACAGATACGCAGTATTTT. It is translated as CASSFSTSGVFTDTQYF.

The rearrangement joins TRBV5-1 to TRBJ2-7, with D possibly TRBD1 on 5 matching bases. There are 14 residues in the CDR3. V was trimmed by 0 bases and J by 0 bases, leaving 7 bases between them. CDR1 and CDR2 from the germline V gene are SGHRS and YFSETQ. The CDR3 spells CASSLARDSYEQYF. CDR3 nucleotides: TGCGCCAGCAGCTTGGCCAGGGACTCCTACGAGCAGTACTTC. The whole variable domain, filled in from reference TRBV5-1 and TRBJ2-7, reads KAGVTQTPRYLIKTRGQQVTLSCSPISGHRSVSWYQQTPGQGLQFLFEYFSETQRNKGNFPGRFSGRQFSNSRSEMNVSTLELGDSALYLCASSLARDSYEQYFGPGTRLTVT.

The chain combines TRBV28 with TRBJ2-1; unclear D gene. CDR3 length: 14 residues. V was shortened by 5 bases and J by 5 bases, with 13 bases between the two germline ends. Per germline, CDR1 MDHEN and CDR2 SYDVKM. This CDR3 is CASSPLGINNEQFF. The CDR3 DNA reads as TGTGCCAGCAGTCCCCTTGGCATAAACAATGAGCAGTTCTTC.

This clone was detected a few times. CDR3 sequence: CASSPKRAYYNEQFF. CDR3 DNA: TGTGCCAGCTCACCAAAGCGGGCCTATTACAATGAGCAGTTCTTC. This chain links TRBV18 with TRBJ2-1; D might be TRBD2 (6 bases). V was pared by 2 bases and J by 4 bases, with 12 bases between. Germline V gene sequence: CDR1 KGHSH, CDR2 LQKENI. The CDR3 is made up of 15 amino acids.

The table lists this clone with a count of one. This chain connects TRBV28 to TRBJ1-2; 8 bases align to TRBD1. The V and J ends lost 5 bases and 4 bases, in that order; junction bases with no gene match: 12. This CDR3 is built from 16 residues. Germline CDR1 and CDR2: MDHEN and SYDVKM. CDR3 DNA sequence: TGTGCCAGCAGTACCCGACAGGGGTGGGGTAGCTATGGCTACACCTTC. Amino acid sequence: CASSTRQGWGSYGYTF.

The chain is built from TRBV6-1 and TRBJ1-2; D remains unclear. This CDR3 has 15 amino acids. The V end lost 6 bases, the J end lost 8 bases, and 22 bases lay between the germline ends. CDR1 is MNHNS, CDR2 SASEGT, per germline. The CDR3 spells CASRVAFGSQRGYTF. CDR3 coding DNA: TGTGCCAGCAGAGTGGCTTTCGGCAGCCAGCGGGGCTACACCTTC.

The rearrangement joins TRBV10-3 to TRBJ2-1, with D uncertain. The CDR3 is made up of 11 amino acids. The V gene lost 8 bases and the J gene lost 9 bases, with 11 bases spanning the gap. Germline lookup yields CDR1 ENHRY and CDR2 SYGVKD. Written as DNA, the CDR3 is TGTGCCATCGGCCCCACGGTTGAGCAGTTCTTC. It encodes CAIGPTVEQFF.

J is TRBJ2-7 and V is TRBV6-4, with 10 bases identical to TRBD1. The length of the CDR3 is 14 residues. In germline, CDR1 is MRHNA, CDR2 SNTAGT. Trimming at V came to 6 bases and at J to 5 bases, leaving 7 bases not matched to a gene. In DNA, the CDR3 is TGTGCCAGCAGCCCCGGGACAGGGGAGGACGAGCAGTACTTC. Protein product: CASSPGTGEDEQYF.

The chain uses TRBV6-1 and TRBJ2-3; no clear D gene. V lost 3 bases and J 5 bases, leaving 12 bases between the germline ends. Germline V CDR1 and CDR2: MNHNS, SASEGT. This CDR3 has 14 amino acids. DNA of the CDR3: TGTGCCAGCAGTGAGGCCATCGCGATAGATACGCAGTATTTT. This sequence encodes CASSEAIAIDTQYF.

The V and J genes are TRBV6-1 and TRBJ2-1; no clear D gene. V shed 3 bases and J shed 4 bases, with 7 bases lying between them. The CDR3 has 13 residues. CDR1 MNHNS and CDR2 SASEGT come from the germline V gene. The CDR3: CASSEPGYNEQFF. The CDR3 DNA reads as TGTGCCAGCAGTGAGCCAGGATACAATGAGCAGTTCTTC.

CDR3 sequence: CASSVGTGQTYEQYF. Here the CDR3 DNA reads TGTGCCAGCAGTGTAGGGACAGGGCAGACCTACGAGCAGTACTTC. V gene TRBV6-1 combines with J gene TRBJ2-7; 9 nucleotides align to TRBD1. Unmatched junction bases numbered 6, after V lost 4 bases and J lost 2 bases. CDR3 length: 15 residues. Germline loops: CDR1 MNHNS, CDR2 SASEGT.

The J gene is TRBJ2-7, the V gene TRBV27; 11 positions agree with TRBD1. The CDR3 runs to 15 residues. V trimming: 8 bases; J trimming: 6 bases; junction bases outside the gene matches: 12. From germline, CDR1 is MNHEY and CDR2 SMNVEV (reference sequence). CDR3 sequence (DNA): TGTGCCAGCGGGAGAGGACACGGGACAGGGGGCGAGCAGTACTTC. Translation gives CASGRGHGTGGEQYF.

The CDR3 region has the DNA TGTGCCAGCAGTCTGACCGCAGAAAACTATGGCTACACCTTC. As protein: CASSLTAENYGYTF. This rearrangement joins TRBV28 to TRBJ1-2; no clear D. The ends were cut back, 5 bases at V and 2 bases at J, with 12 bases in the middle. Germline V gene data show CDR1 as MDHEN and CDR2 as SYDVKM. The CDR3 is 14 residues long.

This chain uses TRBV6-1 with TRBJ1-2; 8 nucleotides agree with TRBD1. From germline, CDR1 is MNHNS and CDR2 SASEGT. Trimming at V came to 5 bases and at J to 7 bases, leaving 12 bases not matched to a gene. The CDR3 contains 15 residues. The CDR3 spells CASSTRTGIVGGYTF. For the CDR3, the DNA is TGTGCCAGCAGTACACGGACAGGGATAGTGGGTGGCTACACCTTC.

The chain couples TRBV6-1 to TRBJ1-3; tentatively, D is TRBD1 (5 bases). Trimming stripped 1 base from V and 8 bases from J, with 12 bases between. The CDR3 contains 14 residues. In germline, CDR1 is MNHNS, CDR2 SASEGT. The CDR3 DNA sequence: TGTGCCAGCAGTGAAGATGGCCAGGGCGACACCATATATTTT. Its protein product is CASSEDGQGDTIYF.

The chain combines TRBV7-2 with TRBJ2-2; weak D call: TRBD1 (6 bases). Germline CDR1 and CDR2: SGHTA and FQGNSA. V was pared by 4 bases and J by 4 bases, with 13 bases between. The CDR3 length is 15 residues. The DNA for the CDR3 is TGTGCCAGCAGCTGGCCAGGGGTCATCACCGGGGAGCTGTTTTTT. This encodes CASSWPGVITGELFF.

The V call is TRBV28, the J call TRBJ2-7; tentative D call: TRBD1 (5 bases). With 5 bases removed from V and 2 bases from J, the gap between germline ends came to 13 bases. The CDR3 covers 14 residues. The germline V gene has CDR1 MDHEN and CDR2 SYDVKM. This CDR3 is CASSPQTVTYEQYF. CDR3 in DNA: TGTGCCAGCAGTCCCCAGACAGTTACCTACGAGCAGTACTTC.

The chain carries TRBV19 and TRBJ2-3, with 7 bases matching TRBD2. The CDR3 consists of 14 residues. Germline-derived CDR1 and CDR2 are LNHDA and SQIVND (reference sequence). With 6 bases clipped from V and 0 bases from J, the junction kept 3 bases outside the gene matches. The CDR3 coding sequence is TGTGCCAGTAGCCGGGACTATAGCACAGATACGCAGTATTTT. Translating gives CASSRDYSTDTQYF.

The chain combines TRBV4-2 with TRBJ2-3; no reliable D call. The CDR3 contains 15 residues. Trimming took 6 bases from V and 1 from J, leaving 14 bases between them. CDR1 and CDR2 from the germline V gene are LGHNA and YNFKEQ. The CDR3, as DNA: TGTGCCAGCAGGAGCGAGGAGATCGGCACAGATACGCAGTATTTT. Residues: CASRSEEIGTDTQYF.

The rearrangement joins TRBV11-2 to TRBJ2-7, with D unclear. Germline lookup yields CDR1 SGHAT and CDR2 FQNNGV. Trimming left V 3 bases short and J 3 bases short, with 12 bases between. CDR3 size: 14 residues. The CDR3 loop is CASSFSISDYEQYF. The CDR3, as DNA: TGTGCCAGCAGCTTTAGCATTTCGGACTACGAGCAGTACTTC.

This clone was seen only once. This sequence joins TRBV5-1 and TRBJ2-3, with a weak D call TRBD1 (6 bases). This CDR3 has 14 amino acids. Germline V CDR1 and CDR2: SGHRS, YFSETQ. Trimming removed 4 bases from V and 0 bases from J, with 9 bases in between. In nucleotides, the CDR3 is TGCGCCAGCAGCATGGACAGTAGCACAGATACGCAGTATTTT. It translates to CASSMDSSTDTQYF.